What follows is one T cell receptor (beta chain) and its context. The antigen is unknown. V lost 3 bases to trimming and J lost 4 bases; unmatched junction nucleotides: 5. Germline V gives CDR1 LNHDA, CDR2 SQIVND (reference sequence). CDR3 length equals 15 residues. The sample comes from a study of cytomegalovirus exposure and HLA in healthy donors. PCR primers comprised 60 Vbeta and 13 Jbeta primers. The assay was immunoSEQ multiplex PCR, and TCRdb's table has in-frame clones only and misses some. The repertoire holds around 100,000 clones, over 75% seen once, with about 2.7% in the top ten. Study-wide points: Other equally common chains were less clonally expanded than HLA-associated TCR beta chains, a later analysis showed.

The sample consisted of PBMCs. The source is a woman between 18 and 29 years old in good health and CMV-seronegative. The V and J genes are TRBV19 and TRBJ2-2, with 7 bases aligning to TRBD1. The CDR3 is CASSIQTGITGELFF. The DNA of the CDR3 is TGTGCCAGTAGTATTCAGACAGGGATCACCGGGGAGCTGTTTTTT.